This TCR beta chain was identified during a study of blood T cell repertoires in COVID-19. Study summary: Sites across the United States, Italy and Spain contributed samples from acute and convalescent COVID-19. Sources were T cells, B-cell-depleted T cells, or PBMCs; the material itself was cDNA or gDNA.

As handled by the study authors: Estimation of nucleated cell counts was performed using reference gene primer amplification. The assay was immunoSEQ multiplex PCR, and TCRdb's table has in-frame clones only and misses some. The D gene and trimming were derived from the DNA, and the V and J assignments and clone size from that table. The data hold more than 60,000 clones, with around 84% observed a single time. Trimming took off 5 bases at V and 11 bases at J, with 24 bases between the two ends. From germline, CDR1 is LNHNV and CDR2 YYDKDF (reference sequence). CDR3 length equals 16 residues. The sequence came from a man between 50 and 59 years old with acute or convalescent COVID-19. The sample consisted of peripheral blood. The chain recombines TRBV15 with TRBJ1-4; D is ambiguous. The CDR3 nucleotides are TGTGCCACCAGCCGAGTACCGCACCCGATAGAAGAGAAACTGTTTTTT. It encodes CATSRVPHPIEEKLFF.